Below are 17 T cell receptor beta chains sequenced from a single sample in a study of response to subunit inactivated influenza vaccine. Each CDR3 protein gets one entry after TCRdb re-called the RT-PCR reads with MiXCR. The sample holds about 540,000 distinct CDR3 sequences, around 21% seen once. These sequences were also reported in another study, on T cells expressing NK-cell markers. Turning to that study: UMIs accompanied the 5'RACE template switching by which TCR beta cDNA was made.

Specimen: CD4+ T cells sorted from PBMCs, collected 11 to 12 days after vaccination. The source of these receptors is a man aged 50 or older who received an inactivated influenza vaccine.

This chain joins TRBV3-1 and TRBJ2-3, with 8 bases aligning to TRBD1. Trimming took 4 bases from V and 1 from J; bases not matched to a gene: 4. Germline-derived CDR1 and CDR2 are LGHDT and YNNKEL (reference sequence). This CDR3 contains 15 residues. CDR3 protein: CASSPDRARTDTQYF. Written as DNA, the CDR3 is TGTGCCAGCAGCCCGGACAGGGCACGCACAGATACGCAGTATTTT.

The rearrangement links TRBV10-3 to TRBJ2-7, with a possible D match to TRBD1 (5 bases). The ends were cut back, 2 bases at V and 5 bases at J, with 13 bases in the middle. Per the germline V gene, CDR1 is ENHRY and CDR2 is SYGVKD. The CDR3 is made up of 14 amino acids. The CDR3 here is CAISEKQVFHEQYF. The CDR3 bases are TGTGCCATCAGTGAGAAACAGGTCTTCCACGAGCAGTACTTC.

This clonotype has at least ten counts. The rearrangement links TRBV12-3 or TRBV12-4 to TRBJ1-6, with 9 bases aligning to TRBD1. This CDR3 is built from 15 residues. The junction had 7 bases not matched to a gene; V was cut back by 3 bases and J by 10 bases. CDR3 residues: CASSFGQGTVSPLHF. For the CDR3, the DNA is TGTGCCAGCAGTTTTGGACAGGGGACGGTCTCACCCCTCCACTTT.

As for this clonotype: An end of the junction does not agree with germline; a read error may underlie this. The V and J genes are TRBV6-1 and TRBJ1-6; D is unclear. This CDR3 comprises 14 residues. Germline-derived CDR1 and CDR2 are MNHNS and SASEGT. The CDR3: CASTIPGNNSPLHF. CDR3 nucleotides: TGTGCCAGCACCATACCGGGAAATAACTCACCCCTCCACTTT.

This clonotype was counted between two and nine times. The chain has TRBV3-1 and TRBJ2-5; D gene uncertain. With 3 bases removed from V and 10 bases from J, the gap between germline ends came to 9 bases. Looked up from germline, CDR1 is LGHDT and CDR2 is YNNKEL (reference sequence). The CDR3 loop spans 11 amino acids. Here the CDR3 DNA reads TGTGCCAGCAGCCACCAGCAACGCCAGTACTTC. Protein product: CASSHQQRQYF.

This clonotype appeared a few times. The chain links TRBV15 to TRBJ1-5, with no clear D. Germline CDR1 reads LNHNV; CDR2 reads YYDKDF (reference sequence). The CDR3 loop spans 13 amino acids. Trimming stripped 5 bases from V and 2 bases from J, with 7 bases between. In DNA, the CDR3 is TGTGCCACCAGCGTGGAGGGCAATCAGCCCCAGCATTTT. It encodes CATSVEGNQPQHF. Full variable domain (rest looked up from reference TRBV15 and TRBJ1-5): DAMVIQNPRYQVTQFGKPVTLSCSQTLNHNVMYWYQQKSSQAPKLLFHYYDKDFNNEADTPDNFQSRRPNTSFCFLDIRSPGLGDTAMYLCATSVEGNQPQHFGDGTRLSIL.

This clonotype has a handful of counts. V usage is TRBV20-1 and J usage is TRBJ2-1; D may be TRBD2 (6 bases). CDR1 is DFQATT and CDR2 is SNEGSKA in the germline V gene (reference sequence). Trimming removed 7 bases at V and 5 bases at J, with 12 bases between. This CDR3 is 12 amino acids long. CDR3 in DNA: TGCAGTGTCGGGGGTCCAGACAATGAGCAGTTCTTC. Protein product: CSVGGPDNEQFF.

This sequence joins TRBV27 and TRBJ2-1, with 8 bases fitting TRBD2. Trimming removed 7 bases from V and 12 bases from J; junction bases left unmatched: 11. Germline lookup yields CDR1 MNHEY and CDR2 SMNVEV (reference sequence). The CDR3 is 13 amino acids. The CDR3 reads CASTAGGPGSQFF. The CDR3 region has the DNA TGTGCCAGCACGGCGGGAGGACCAGGATCGCAGTTCTTC.

This clonotype was counted a few times. This rearrangement joins TRBV18 to TRBJ1-2; D gene ambiguous. Germline loops: CDR1 KGHSH, CDR2 LQKENI. The CDR3 has 13 amino acids. Trimming removed 3 bases at V and 4 bases at J, with 9 bases between. DNA of the CDR3: TGTGCCAGCTCACCTCCGGGATCCTATGGCTACACCTTC. Translation: CASSPPGSYGYTF.

The chain has TRBV7-3 and TRBJ2-1; D perhaps matches TRBD2 (5 bases). V was clipped by 0 bases and J by 5 bases, with 11 bases between them. This CDR3 comprises 15 residues. Germline lookup yields CDR1 SGHTA and CDR2 FQGTGA. CDR3 amino acids: CASSLTPLANNEQFF. The CDR3 coding sequence is TGTGCCAGCAGCTTAACTCCGCTAGCAAACAATGAGCAGTTCTTC. Combining the CDR3 with reference TRBV7-3 and TRBJ2-1 gives the whole variable domain GAGVSQTPSNKVTEKGKYVELRCDPISGHTALYWYRQSLGQGPEFLIYFQGTGAADDSGLPNDRFFAVRPEGSVSTLKIQRTERGDSAVYLCASSLTPLANNEQFFGPGTRLTVL.

This chain joins TRBV10-3 and TRBJ2-7; TRBD2 might be the D (5 bases). V was cut by 6 bases and J by 7 bases, with 13 bases left in between. The CDR3 is made up of 12 amino acids. Germline values: CDR1 ENHRY, CDR2 SYGVKD. The CDR3 coding sequence is TGTGCCATCAGGAAAACCGAGGGTGAGCAGTACTTC. This translates into CAIRKTEGEQYF.

This chain joins TRBV29-1 and TRBJ2-1; TRBD2 matches at 8 bases. Germline V gene lookup returns CDR1 SQVTM and CDR2 ANQGSEA. The CDR3 is 17 residues long. Losses at the gene ends were 3 bases for V and 0 bases for J; bases not matched to a gene: 10. CDR3 loop: CSVEGFGRGSSYNEQFF. CDR3 in DNA: TGCAGCGTTGAGGGGTTCGGGAGGGGCAGCTCCTACAATGAGCAGTTCTTC.

J is TRBJ2-1 and V is TRBV25-1; tentatively, D is TRBD2 (5 bases). CDR1 and CDR2 from the germline V gene are MGHDK and SYGVNS. Trimming removed 1 base from V and 8 bases from J, with 12 bases in between. The CDR3 covers 14 residues. The CDR3 here is CASSESGIPDEQFF. The CDR3 DNA is TGTGCCAGCAGTGAATCCGGGATTCCGGATGAGCAGTTCTTC.

The rearrangement joins TRBV7-2 to TRBJ1-4, with TRBD1 as a possible D gene (5 bases). Germline CDR1 is SGHTA and CDR2 is FQGNSA. V was cut by 4 bases and J by 8 bases, with 20 bases left in between. The CDR3 sequence is 16 residues long. This CDR3 reads CASSSRPGPVQEKLFF. In nucleotides, the CDR3 is TGTGCCAGCAGCTCAAGACCAGGGCCAGTACAGGAAAAACTGTTTTTT.

The chain combines TRBV12-3 or TRBV12-4 with TRBJ1-5; D possibly corresponds to TRBD1 (5 bases). Trimming took off 7 bases at V and 4 bases at J, with 14 bases between the two ends. The CDR3 totals 14 residues. Written as DNA, the CDR3 is TGTGCCAGCACCTGGGGACTTACAAATCAGCCCCAGCATTTT. It codes for CASTWGLTNQPQHF.

The chain uses TRBV3-1 and TRBJ2-7; perhaps TRBD2 as D (5 bases). The V gene lost 0 bases and the J gene lost 0 bases, with 12 bases spanning the gap. This CDR3 comprises 16 residues. The germline V gene has CDR1 LGHDT and CDR2 YNNKEL (reference sequence). The CDR3 nucleotides read TGTGCCAGCAGCCAAGATCCCCCGGGGAACTCCTACGAGCAGTACTTC. It specifies CASSQDPPGNSYEQYF.

This clonotype was counted between two and nine times. The chain carries TRBV14 and TRBJ2-1, with 9 bases lining up with TRBD2. Germline CDR1 and CDR2: SGHDN and FVKESK. With V trimmed by 3 bases and J by 4 bases, 4 bases remained unmatched. This CDR3 has 15 residues. The chain's CDR3 is CASSHGTSRYNEQFF. CDR3 coding DNA: TGTGCCAGCAGCCACGGGACTAGCAGATACAATGAGCAGTTCTTC.